Here is one T cell receptor beta chain with its context. The junction differs from germline at one of its ends, possibly a read error. Other DNA sequences in this specimen translate into the identical CDR3. Generated by immunoSEQ multiplex PCR, the TCRdb table keeps only in-frame clones and is missing some. The sample consists of roughly 87,000 clones, under 85% of them appearing once. Time point specified: after dendritic cell vaccination, including at tumor progression/relapse. The V gene's germline CDR1 is SGHDT and CDR2 YYEEEE. The CDR3 extends over 12 amino acids. These data are taken from a study of glioma-infiltrating T cells after dendritic cell vaccination. Study overall: Dendritic cell vaccination trial patients had either newly diagnosed or recurrent glioblastoma. Dendritic cells derived from monocytes and pulsed with autologous tumor lysate formed the vaccine. At biweekly intervals, patients got three intradermal dendritic cell vaccine injections.

V usage is TRBV5-6 and J usage is TRBJ2-7; weak D call: TRBD1 (6 bases). The sequences come from blood, collected after dendritic cell vaccination. The clonotype originates from a human donor with glioblastoma. Here the CDR3 reads CASSRDTYEQYF. CDR3 nucleotide sequence: TGTGCCAGCAGCCGGGACACCTACGAGCAGTACTTT.